This T cell receptor (beta chain) was sequenced during a study of shared clonotypes between healthy human individuals. Produced via immunoSEQ multiplex PCR; TCRdb's table is partial and in-frame only. In the table there are about 1.9 million clones, over 85% of which are singletons. The naive CD8 population came from CD45RO-negative cells selected for CCR7, without terminally differentiated effector memory CD45RA+ cells. The study, taken as a whole, reports: Of the naive CD4 clonotypes, roughly 5.5% were shared across several donors.

The CDR3 is 16 amino acids. Germline V gives CDR1 MDHEN, CDR2 SYDVKM. V gave up 3 bases and J gave up 4 bases, with 13 bases separating them. Points on this clone: Its antigen is currently unknown.

Sequencing used naive CD8+ T cells from PBMCs. This sequence joins TRBV28 and TRBJ2-6; D may be TRBD1 or TRBD2 (5 bases each). This TCR was sampled from a man aged 18 to 29 in good health. Some clones in this sample may be carry-over from other donors' samples. CDR3 protein: CASSFRRGAGANVLTF. In nucleotides, the CDR3 is TGTGCCAGCAGTTTCCGCAGAGGGGCCGGGGCCAACGTCCTGACTTTC.